One and the same sample provided the 23 T cell receptor beta chains below, sequenced in a study of metastatic and nonmetastatic thyroid tumors. All patients were untreated before thyroid surgery. TCRdb redid the clone calls on the PCR reads using MiXCR. The data contain around 23,000 clones, roughly a quarter of them singletons. Sequencing was carried out using blood. These receptors came from a male donor with papillary thyroid cancer or a benign thyroid nodule (not recorded which). Some clones in this sample may be carry-over from other donors' samples.

DNA for the CDR3: TGCGCCAGCAGCTTGTCCTTCGGCATCCATTATGGCTACACCTTC. Protein: CASSLSFGIHYGYTF. The chain couples TRBV5-1 to TRBJ1-2; unclear D gene. This CDR3 comprises 15 residues. Germline loops: CDR1 SGHRS, CDR2 YFSETQ. Trimming shortened V by 1 base and J by 5 bases, and 15 bases separated the two germline ends. The whole variable domain, filled in from reference TRBV5-1 and TRBJ1-2, reads KAGVTQTPRYLIKTRGQQVTLSCSPISGHRSVSWYQQTPGQGLQFLFEYFSETQRNKGNFPGRFSGRQFSNSRSEMNVSTLELGDSALYLCASSLSFGIHYGYTFGSGTRLTVV.

This clone was seen more than once but under ten times. The chain combines TRBV6-2 or TRBV6-3 with TRBJ1-1; maybe TRBD1 (6 bases). This CDR3 has 13 amino acids. Trimming stripped 7 bases from V and 7 bases from J, with 16 bases between. Germline CDR1 is MNHEY and CDR2 is SVGEGT. The CDR3 loop is CASTRQEIGEAFF. DNA for the CDR3: TGTGCCAGCACCCGACAGGAGATCGGTGAAGCTTTCTTT.

This clone turned up a few times. This may come from a read error, since a much larger clone is one base off. The chain carries TRBV30 and TRBJ2-5; 11 positions agree with TRBD1. The CDR3 spans 15 residues. The junction had 7 bases not matched to a gene; V was cut back by 2 bases and J by 5 bases. Germline V CDR1 and CDR2: GTSNPN, SVGIG (reference sequence). DNA of the CDR3: TGTGCCTGGAGTTCCGGGACAGGGGGAGTCGAGACCCAGTACTTC. The encoded protein is CAWSSGTGGVETQYF.

On this clone itself: The junction departs from germline at one end; a sequencing error may be responsible. The chain carries TRBV6-1 and TRBJ2-2, with 7 nucleotides matching TRBD1. CDR3 length: 14 residues. Germline CDR1 is MNHNS and CDR2 is SASEGT. CDR3 nucleotide sequence: TGTGCCAACAGTAGACAGGGCGGTGACGGGGAGCTGTTTTTT. Encoded protein: CANSRQGGDGELFF.

This clone ranks as medium-sized. V gene TRBV27 combines with J gene TRBJ1-2, with 11 nucleotides matching TRBD1. V shed 6 bases and J 4 bases; nucleotides not matched to a gene: 13. CDR1 MNHEY and CDR2 SMNVEV come from the germline V gene (reference sequence). The CDR3 loop spans 17 amino acids. The CDR3: CASSPRVGQGAGYGYTF. CDR3 bases: TGTGCCAGCAGCCCTAGGGTTGGACAGGGGGCTGGCTATGGCTACACCTTC.

The rearrangement links TRBV30 to TRBJ2-1; 7 bases are shared with TRBD2. This CDR3 contains 13 residues. Germline assignment: CDR1 GTSNPN and CDR2 SVGIG (reference sequence). CDR3 region: CAITGGSYNEQFF. DNA for the CDR3: TGTGCAATCACAGGCGGGAGCTACAATGAGCAGTTCTTC.

This clone was seen ten or more times. This chain links TRBV9 with TRBJ2-1; either TRBD1 or TRBD2 may fit D (5 bases each). The CDR3 is 14 amino acids. The germline V and J ends were trimmed by 1 base and 7 bases, with 12 bases remaining between them. CDR1 and CDR2 (germline): SGDLS, YYNGEE. CDR3 sequence reads: CASSVLAGSNEQFF. In nucleotides, the CDR3 is TGTGCCAGCAGCGTACTGGCAGGGAGTAATGAGCAGTTCTTC.

This clone ranks as medium-sized. The rearrangement uses TRBV5-1 and TRBJ1-6; a possible D gene is TRBD1 (6 bases). CDR3 length equals 14 residues. Between the trimmed V and J ends, which lost 0 bases and 13 bases, there was a span of 14 bases. Germline V lookup: CDR1 SGHRS, CDR2 YFSETQ. For the CDR3, the DNA is TGCGCCAGCAGCTTGGACCGGCTCGACAGGCCCCTCCACTTT. It specifies CASSLDRLDRPLHF.

This chain joins TRBV5-1 and TRBJ2-1; D not resolved. The CDR3 runs 15 residues. The V end lost 2 bases, the J end lost 9 bases, and 18 bases lay between the germline ends. The germline V gene has CDR1 SGHRS and CDR2 YFSETQ. The CDR3 bases are TGCGCCAGCAGCTTAGCATCTAGAGGATTGGGTGAGCAGTTCTTC. It specifies CASSLASRGLGEQFF.

In this sample, this clone turned up many times. This sequence joins TRBV5-1 and TRBJ1-6, with D possibly matching TRBD1 (5 bases). CDR1 is SGHRS, CDR2 YFSETQ, per germline. Trimming shortened V by 9 bases and J by 2 bases, and 12 bases separated the two germline ends. The CDR3 covers 14 residues. The CDR3 sequence: CATKTATYNSPLHF. CDR3 nucleotide sequence: TGCGCCACCAAGACAGCCACCTATAATTCACCCCTCCACTTT.

Note on this clone: Lacking the conserved final phenylalanine or tryptophan, this CDR3 likely reflects a read error. The chain is built from TRBV20-1 and TRBJ2-7, with 7 bases fitting TRBD2. Germline CDR1 reads DFQATT; CDR2 reads SNEGSKA (reference sequence). The CDR3 is 13 amino acids. V dropped 5 bases and J dropped 5; count of bases not matched to a gene: 9. CDR3 protein: CSAPSGTNDEQYL. The CDR3 DNA reads TGCAGTGCTCCTAGCGGCACCAACGACGAGCAGTACCTC.

This clone was counted only a few times. One junction end disagrees with the germline gene, perhaps due to a read error. The DNA for the CDR3 is TGTGCCAGCACCGTTGAAGCGAACACCGGGCAGCTGTTTTTT. It is translated as CASTVEANTGQLFF. V gene TRBV6-1 combines with J gene TRBJ2-2; D not certain. CDR1 is MNHNS, CDR2 SASEGT, per germline. This CDR3 is built from 14 residues.

With respect to this clone: One junction end disagrees with the germline gene, perhaps due to a read error. The rearrangement links TRBV20-1 to TRBJ2-2; D is uncertain. In germline, CDR1 is DFQATT, CDR2 SNEGSKA (reference sequence). The CDR3 is 16 amino acids. DNA of the CDR3: TGCAGTGCTAGAGGTATTTTCGGGTATAACACCGGTGAGCTGTTTTTT. As protein: CSARGIFGYNTGELFF.

The genes are TRBV20-1 and TRBJ1-5; the D gene is possibly TRBD1 (6 bases). The V end was cut by 6 bases, the J end by 0 bases, with 18 bases between. The CDR3 consists of 16 residues. Germline V gives CDR1 DFQATT, CDR2 SNEGSKA (reference sequence). CDR3 protein: CSARNRELGSNQPQHF. DNA for the CDR3: TGCAGTGCCAGGAACAGGGAATTGGGTAGCAATCAGCCCCAGCATTTT.

This clone was observed a handful of times. The chain recombines TRBV27 with TRBJ2-6; D unresolved. Trimming removed 5 bases at V and 7 bases at J, with 18 bases between. This CDR3 region has 16 residues. Germline CDR1 and CDR2: MNHEY and SMNVEV (reference sequence). In DNA form, the CDR3 reads TGTGCCAGCAGTGTATACACGGGCTCCGGTGCCAACGTCCTGACTTTC. Its protein product is CASSVYTGSGANVLTF.

V gene TRBV2 combines with J gene TRBJ2-7, with 9 positions matching TRBD2. Trimming took 7 bases from V and 4 from J; bases not matched to a gene: 8. Germline values: CDR1 SNHLY, CDR2 FYNNEI. This CDR3 has 14 amino acids. CDR3 in DNA: TGTGCCAGCACCTCGGGTAGCGGGAGTTACGAGCAGTACTTC. Protein product: CASTSGSGSYEQYF.

The J gene is TRBJ1-3, the V gene TRBV5-8; D gene uncertain. CDR1 is SGHTS and CDR2 is YDEGEE in the germline V gene. V was pared by 0 bases and J by 5 bases, with 6 bases between. This CDR3 has 13 residues. The CDR3: CASSLDFRNTIYF. The CDR3 DNA follows: TGTGCCAGCAGCTTGGATTTCCGAAACACCATATATTTT.

This clone was recorded at least ten times. The genes are TRBV24-1 and TRBJ1-5; perhaps TRBD1 as D (5 bases). The CDR3 runs 14 residues. Germline assignment: CDR1 KGHDR and CDR2 SFDVKD. V was trimmed by 4 bases and J by 7 bases, leaving 13 bases between them. Here the CDR3 DNA reads TGTGCCACCAGTGACCCGGTGGGGGACCAGCCCCAGCATTTT. The encoded protein is CATSDPVGDQPQHF.

This clone has only a few counts. J is TRBJ2-7 and V is TRBV6-1; 14 positions match TRBD2. Germline V gives CDR1 MNHNS, CDR2 SASEGT. CDR3 length equals 15 residues. J was trimmed by 0 bases and V by 8 bases; bases with no gene match: 3. This chain's CDR3 is CASAGTSGSSYEQYF. The CDR3 DNA reads TGTGCCAGCGCCGGGACTAGCGGGAGCTCCTACGAGCAGTACTTC.

This clone turned up a few times. One end of the junction is discordant with germline, which a read error may explain. The chain recombines TRBV6-1 with TRBJ1-4; D may be TRBD1 (5 bases). CDR1 and CDR2 (germline): MNHNS, SASEGT. This CDR3 comprises 18 residues. Written as DNA, the CDR3 is TGCGCCAGCAGTGAAAGCCCAGGGTTGGCTGCAACTAATGAAAAACTGTTTTTT. Protein sequence: CASSESPGLAATNEKLFF.

The chain employs TRBV27 and TRBJ2-7, with a tentative D call TRBD2 (5 bases). Germline V lookup: CDR1 MNHEY, CDR2 SMNVEV (reference sequence). The CDR3 runs to 15 residues. V shed 8 bases and J shed 3 bases, with 20 bases lying between them. CDR3 residues: CASSNPGKGFYEQYF. CDR3 in DNA: TGTGCCAGCTCAAACCCCGGGAAAGGCTTCTACGAGCAGTACTTC.

The sample holds many counts of this clone. The chain carries TRBV29-1 and TRBJ1-5; D gene ambiguous. Trimming removed 4 bases at V and 10 bases at J, with 14 bases between. The CDR3 has 12 residues. The germline CDR1 and CDR2 sequences are SQVTM and ANQGSEA. The CDR3 DNA follows: TGCAGCGTTGTGGAGGAAGGTAAACCCCAGCATTTT. Residues: CSVVEEGKPQHF.

This clone was counted ten times or more. The chain carries TRBV9 and TRBJ2-3; D not resolved. The CDR3 has 12 residues. The V end lost 4 bases, the J end lost 4 bases, and 7 bases lay between the germline ends. Per germline, CDR1 SGDLS and CDR2 YYNGEE. The CDR3 region has the DNA TGTGCCAGCAGCCCCTCTTCAGATACGCAGTATTTT. This gives the protein CASSPSSDTQYF.